This TCR beta chain was profiled in a study of blood T cell repertoires in COVID-19. The overall study: Acute and convalescent COVID-19 samples came from the United States, Italy and Spain. In each case, the material was cDNA or gDNA derived from T cells, B-cell-depleted T cells, or PBMCs.

The CDR3 length is 15 residues. Unmatched junction bases numbered 7, after V lost 0 bases and J lost 5 bases. Germline V CDR1 and CDR2: SGHRS, YFSETQ. This clone was counted once. In the authors' workflow: By means of reference gene primer amplification, nucleated cell counts were estimated. The method was immunoSEQ multiplex PCR; TCRdb's version includes in-frame clones alone and lacks a portion of them. V, J and clone size are taken as reported in that table, and D and trimming were inferred from the DNA itself. The table shows roughly 200,000 clones, with 80% to 85% occurring only once. The specimen was peripheral blood. V and J are TRBV5-1 and TRBJ2-7; 8 bases match TRBD2. The source of this sequence is a man aged 45-65 years with active or convalescent COVID-19. CDR3 in amino acids: CASSLGGGGPNEQYF. The CDR3 DNA sequence: TGCGCCAGCAGCTTGGGAGGCGGGGGGCCCAACGAGCAGTACTTC. Full variable domain (rest looked up from reference TRBV5-1 and TRBJ2-7): KAGVTQTPRYLIKTRGQQVTLSCSPISGHRSVSWYQQTPGQGLQFLFEYFSETQRNKGNFPGRFSGRQFSNSRSEMNVSTLELGDSALYLCASSLGGGGPNEQYFGPGTRLTVT.